The T cell receptor beta chain described here comes from a study of blood T cell repertoires in COVID-19. Study as a whole: Sources were T cells, B-cell-depleted T cells, or PBMCs; the material itself was cDNA or gDNA.

Repertoires were generated with immunoSEQ multiplex PCR, while TCRdb's copy carries only in-frame clones and drops some. The sample has around 220,000 clones, about 84% seen once. The Seattle patients joined while their infection was active and were tracked longitudinally afterward. Looked up from germline, CDR1 is SGHNT and CDR2 is YYREEE (reference sequence). The CDR3 is made up of 14 amino acids. V was shortened by 4 bases and J by 5 bases, with 15 bases between the two germline ends. Specimen: peripheral blood. The TCR sequence derives from a woman older than 75 with COVID-19, enrolled during active disease. The V gene is TRBV5-4, the J gene TRBJ2-5, with D perhaps TRBD2 (6 bases). The CDR3 is CASSVGDSSETQYF. For the CDR3, the DNA is TGTGCCAGCAGCGTAGGGGACTCGAGCGAGACCCAGTACTTC.